This T cell receptor beta chain was sequenced for a study of shared clonotypes between healthy human individuals. Study summary: CD8 memory received one plate per donor, CD8 naive two, CD4 memory three and CD4 naive three. General study points: Richness estimates generally favored naive over memory subsets.

This CDR3 contains 11 residues. Germline CDR1 MNHEY, CDR2 SVGAGI. V was shortened by 6 bases and J by 7 bases, with 10 bases between the two germline ends. Tens of thousands of T cell genomes (approximately 190 ng DNA) went into each sorted-subset replicate. Profiling relied on immunoSEQ multiplex PCR, and the TCRdb table lists in-frame clones only, not all of them. Of 2 million to 3 million clones in the sample, under 95% were seen once. Into CD45RA+ naive and CD45RA-negative memory subsets, the CD4+ cells were split. To note about this clone: Its antigen is not identified. This CDR3 is also generated by other DNA sequences in the sample.

This sequence was found in a man between 18 and 29 years old in good health. Some clones in this sample may be carry-over from other donors' samples. The chain is built from TRBV6-5 and TRBJ2-7; tentative D call: TRBD2 (6 bases). Material for sequencing was naive CD4+ T cells from PBMCs. The subset denotes: CD45RA+ positively selected. In DNA, the CDR3 is TGTGCCAGCAGCCAAGGGAGGGAGCAGTACTTC. Its protein is CASSQGREQYF.